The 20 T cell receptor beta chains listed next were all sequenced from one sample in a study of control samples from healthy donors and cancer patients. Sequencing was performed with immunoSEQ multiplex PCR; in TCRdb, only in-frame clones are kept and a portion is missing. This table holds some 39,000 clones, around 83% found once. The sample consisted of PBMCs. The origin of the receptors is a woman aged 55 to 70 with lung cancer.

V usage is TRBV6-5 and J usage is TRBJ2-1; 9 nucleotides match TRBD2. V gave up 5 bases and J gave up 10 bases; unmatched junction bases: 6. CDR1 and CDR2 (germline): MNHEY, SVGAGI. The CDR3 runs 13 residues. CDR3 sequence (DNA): TGTGCCAGCAGTCGCACCCTAGCGGGGGAGCAGTTCTTC. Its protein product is CASSRTLAGEQFF.

CDR3 residues: CASSSGGGDNGYTF. CDR3 nucleotide sequence: TGCGCCAGCAGCTCCGGGGGCGGGGATAACGGCTACACCTTC. V usage is TRBV5-1 and J usage is TRBJ1-2; TRBD1 is a possible D gene (6 bases). Trimming left V 3 bases short and J 8 bases short, with 17 bases between. Germline V CDR1 and CDR2: SGHRS, YFSETQ. This CDR3 region has 14 residues.

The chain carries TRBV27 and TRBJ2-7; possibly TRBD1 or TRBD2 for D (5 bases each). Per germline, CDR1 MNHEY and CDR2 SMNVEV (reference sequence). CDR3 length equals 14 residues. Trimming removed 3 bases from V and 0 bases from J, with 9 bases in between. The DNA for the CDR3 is TGTGCCAGCAGTTTTGGGGACCGCTCCTACGAGCAGTACTTC. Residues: CASSFGDRSYEQYF.

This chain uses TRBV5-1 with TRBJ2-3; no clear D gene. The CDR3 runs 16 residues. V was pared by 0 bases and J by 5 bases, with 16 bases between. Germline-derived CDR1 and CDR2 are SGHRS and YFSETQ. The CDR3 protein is CASSLGSTAIRDTQYF. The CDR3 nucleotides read TGCGCCAGCAGCTTGGGATCCACAGCCATCCGAGATACGCAGTATTTT.

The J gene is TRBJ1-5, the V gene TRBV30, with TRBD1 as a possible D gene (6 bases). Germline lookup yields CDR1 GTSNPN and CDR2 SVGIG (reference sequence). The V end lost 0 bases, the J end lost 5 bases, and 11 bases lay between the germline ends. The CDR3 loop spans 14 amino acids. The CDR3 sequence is CAWSVKGDYQPQHF. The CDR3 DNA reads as TGTGCCTGGAGTGTAAAGGGGGACTATCAGCCCCAGCATTTT. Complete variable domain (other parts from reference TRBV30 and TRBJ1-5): SQTIHQWPATLVQPVGSPLSLECTVEGTSNPNLYWYRQAAGRGLQLLFYSVGIGQISSEVPQNLSASRPQDRQFILSSKKLLLSDSGFYLCAWSVKGDYQPQHFGDGTRLSIL.

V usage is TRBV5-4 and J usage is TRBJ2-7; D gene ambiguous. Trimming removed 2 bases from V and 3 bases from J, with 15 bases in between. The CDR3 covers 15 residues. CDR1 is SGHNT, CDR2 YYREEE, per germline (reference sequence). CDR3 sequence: CASSFRGSPSYEQYF. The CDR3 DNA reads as TGTGCCAGCAGCTTCCGAGGATCACCGAGCTACGAGCAGTACTTC. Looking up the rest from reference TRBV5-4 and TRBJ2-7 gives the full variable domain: ETGVTQSPTHLIKTRGQQVTLRCSSQSGHNTVSWYQQALGQGPQFIFQYYREEENGRGNFPPRFSGLQFPNYSSELNVNALELDDSALYLCASSFRGSPSYEQYFGPGTRLTVT.

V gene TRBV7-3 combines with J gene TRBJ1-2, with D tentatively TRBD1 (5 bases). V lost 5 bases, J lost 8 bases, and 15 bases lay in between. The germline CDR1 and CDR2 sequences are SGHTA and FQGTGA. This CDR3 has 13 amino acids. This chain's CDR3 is CASSRDGGRGYTF. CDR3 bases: TGTGCCAGCAGCCGTGACGGGGGAAGAGGCTACACCTTC.

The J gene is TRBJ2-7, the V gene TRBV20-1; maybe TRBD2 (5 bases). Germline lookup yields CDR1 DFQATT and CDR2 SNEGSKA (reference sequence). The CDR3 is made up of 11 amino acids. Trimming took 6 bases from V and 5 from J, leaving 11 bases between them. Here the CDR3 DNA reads TGCAGTGCCGAGGGCCCGAACGAGCAGTACTTC. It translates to CSAEGPNEQYF.

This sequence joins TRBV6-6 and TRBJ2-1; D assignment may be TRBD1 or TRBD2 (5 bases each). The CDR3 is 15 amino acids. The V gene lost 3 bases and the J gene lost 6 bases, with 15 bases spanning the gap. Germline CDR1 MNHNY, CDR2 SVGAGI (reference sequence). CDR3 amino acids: CASSYPGLRGNEQFF. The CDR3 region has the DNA TGTGCCAGCAGTTATCCGGGGCTTCGAGGCAATGAGCAGTTCTTC.

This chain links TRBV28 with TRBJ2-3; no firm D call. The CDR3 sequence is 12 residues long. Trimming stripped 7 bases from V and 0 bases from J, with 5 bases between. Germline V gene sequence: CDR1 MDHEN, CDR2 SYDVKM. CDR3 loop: CASIGSTDTQYF. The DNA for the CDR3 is TGTGCCAGCATAGGAAGCACAGATACGCAGTATTTT. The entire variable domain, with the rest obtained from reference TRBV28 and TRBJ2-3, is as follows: DVKVTQSSRYLVKRTGEKVFLECVQDMDHENMFWYRQDPGLGLRLIYFSYDVKMKEKGDIPEGYSVSREKKERFSLILESASTNQTSMYLCASIGSTDTQYFGPGTRLTVL.

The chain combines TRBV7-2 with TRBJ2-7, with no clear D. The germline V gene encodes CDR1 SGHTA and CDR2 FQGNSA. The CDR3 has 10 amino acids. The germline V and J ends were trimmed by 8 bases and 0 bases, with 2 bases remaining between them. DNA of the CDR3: TGTGCCAGCGGCTCCTACGAGCAGTACTTC. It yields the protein CASGSYEQYF.

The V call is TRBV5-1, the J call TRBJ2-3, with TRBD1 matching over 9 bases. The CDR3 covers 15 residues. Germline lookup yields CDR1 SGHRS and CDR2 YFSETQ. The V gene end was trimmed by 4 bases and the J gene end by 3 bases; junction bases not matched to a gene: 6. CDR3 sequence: CASSRTGVGTDTQYF. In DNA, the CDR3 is TGCGCCAGCAGCAGGACAGGGGTAGGGACAGATACGCAGTATTTT.

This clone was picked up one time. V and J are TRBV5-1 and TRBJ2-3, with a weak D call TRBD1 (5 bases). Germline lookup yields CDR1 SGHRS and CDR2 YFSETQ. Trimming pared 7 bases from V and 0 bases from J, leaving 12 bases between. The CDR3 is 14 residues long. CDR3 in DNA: TGCGCCAGCTACATAGGGGTTAGCACAGATACGCAGTATTTT. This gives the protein CASYIGVSTDTQYF.

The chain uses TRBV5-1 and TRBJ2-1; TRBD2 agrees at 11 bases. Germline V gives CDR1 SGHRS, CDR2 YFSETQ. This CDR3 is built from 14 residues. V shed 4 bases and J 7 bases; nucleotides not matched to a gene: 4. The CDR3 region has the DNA TGCGCCAGCAGCGCTAGCGGGAGGCTGAATGAGCAGTTCTTC. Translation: CASSASGRLNEQFF. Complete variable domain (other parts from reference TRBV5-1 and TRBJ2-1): KAGVTQTPRYLIKTRGQQVTLSCSPISGHRSVSWYQQTPGQGLQFLFEYFSETQRNKGNFPGRFSGRQFSNSRSEMNVSTLELGDSALYLCASSASGRLNEQFFGPGTRLTVL.

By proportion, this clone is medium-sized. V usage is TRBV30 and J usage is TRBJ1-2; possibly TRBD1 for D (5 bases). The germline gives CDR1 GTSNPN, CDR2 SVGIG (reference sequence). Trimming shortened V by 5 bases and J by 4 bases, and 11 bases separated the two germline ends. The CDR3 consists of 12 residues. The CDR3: CAWRGDGYGYTF. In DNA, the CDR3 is TGTGCCTGGCGGGGGGACGGCTATGGCTACACCTTC.

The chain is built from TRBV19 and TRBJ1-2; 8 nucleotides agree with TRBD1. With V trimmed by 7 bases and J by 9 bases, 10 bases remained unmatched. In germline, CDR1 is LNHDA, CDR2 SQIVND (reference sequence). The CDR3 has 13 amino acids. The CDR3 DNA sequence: TGTGCCAGTACTAGGACAGGGTGGGAACGCTACACCTTC. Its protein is CASTRTGWERYTF.

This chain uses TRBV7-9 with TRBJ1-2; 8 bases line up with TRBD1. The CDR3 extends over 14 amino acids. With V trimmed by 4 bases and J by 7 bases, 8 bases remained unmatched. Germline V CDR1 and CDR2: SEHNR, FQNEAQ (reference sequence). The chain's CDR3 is CASSSRGQGAGYTF. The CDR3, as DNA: TGTGCCAGCAGCTCCAGGGGGCAAGGGGCTGGCTACACCTTC. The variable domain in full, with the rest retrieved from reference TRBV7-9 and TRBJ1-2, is DTGVSQNPRHKITKRGQNVTFRCDPISEHNRLYWYRQTLGQGPEFLTYFQNEAQLEKSRLLSDRFSAERPKGSFSTLEIQRTEQGDSAMYLCASSSRGQGAGYTFGSGTRLTVV.

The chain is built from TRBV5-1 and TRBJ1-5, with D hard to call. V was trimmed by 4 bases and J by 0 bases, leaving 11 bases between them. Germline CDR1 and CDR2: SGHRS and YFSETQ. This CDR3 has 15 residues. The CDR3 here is CASSLGLDSNQPQHF. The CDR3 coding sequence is TGCGCCAGCAGCCTCGGACTAGATAGCAATCAGCCCCAGCATTTT.

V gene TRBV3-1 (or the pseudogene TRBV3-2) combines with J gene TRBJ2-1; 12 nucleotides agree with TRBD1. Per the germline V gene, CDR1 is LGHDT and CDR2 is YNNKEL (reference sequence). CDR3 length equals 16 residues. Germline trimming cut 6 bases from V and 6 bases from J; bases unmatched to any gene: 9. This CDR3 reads CASRSLGQGALNEQFF. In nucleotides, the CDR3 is TGTGCCAGCAGGAGTTTGGGACAGGGGGCGCTCAATGAGCAGTTCTTC.

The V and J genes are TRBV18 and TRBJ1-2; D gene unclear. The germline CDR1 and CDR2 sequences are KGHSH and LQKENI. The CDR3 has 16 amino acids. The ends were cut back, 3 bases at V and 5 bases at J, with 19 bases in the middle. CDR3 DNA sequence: TGTGCCAGCTCACCCACCGCGGAGGGAGGTTGGTATGGCTACACCTTC. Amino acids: CASSPTAEGGWYGYTF.